What follows are 18 T cell receptor beta chains derived from one specimen sequenced in a study of beta chain features in type 1 diabetes. Study-wide points: TCRB CDR3 length was moderately but significantly reduced in all four CD4+ subsets of Type 1 diabetes patients.

These receptors' antigens are unknown. Every bit of the isolated RNA underwent reverse transcription, so sequencing read expressed TCRB transcripts. This table comes from immunoSEQ multiplex PCR, and its TCRdb copy is limited to in-frame clones, with some not included. The sample includes more than 550,000 clones, over 12% seen only once; the top ten take approximately 0.042%. Sequencing used naive CD4+ T cells from blood. The receptors come from a young man with type 1 diabetes.

The V gene is TRBV6-5, the J gene TRBJ2-3; 8 nucleotides align to TRBD2. V trimming: 6 bases; J trimming: 4 bases; junction bases outside the gene matches: 9. The CDR3 is 15 residues long. Looked up from germline, CDR1 is MNHEY and CDR2 is SVGAGI. The CDR3 spells CASSPQLADSDTQYF. The DNA for the CDR3 is TGTGCCAGCAGCCCCCAACTAGCGGACTCAGATACGCAGTATTTT.

In this sample, this clone turned up a few times. The chain employs TRBV28 and TRBJ1-5; D remains ambiguous. The CDR3 runs 12 residues. Germline V gene lookup returns CDR1 MDHEN and CDR2 SYDVKM. CDR3 nucleotide sequence: TGTGGCTCGACGGACTCTAATCAGCCCCAGCATTTT. Its protein is CGSTDSNQPQHF.

This clone has just a few counts. The chain uses TRBV5-1 and TRBJ2-1, with TRBD1 matching over 7 bases. V lost 4 bases, J lost 3 bases, and 4 bases stayed unmatched. CDR3 length: 14 residues. Germline V gene lookup returns CDR1 SGHRS and CDR2 YFSETQ. The CDR3 sequence: CASSDRVLYNEQFF. CDR3 sequence (DNA): TGCGCCAGCAGCGACAGGGTGCTCTACAATGAGCAGTTCTTC.

The chain is built from TRBV7-2 and TRBJ1-3; D is perhaps TRBD1 (5 bases). The CDR3 sequence is 15 residues long. Germline CDR1 reads SGHTA; CDR2 reads FQGNSA. Trimming cost V 2 bases and J 1 base, with 9 bases left between them. DNA of the CDR3: TGTGCCAGCAGCTTACAGGGAGGATCTGGAAACACCATATATTTT. It specifies CASSLQGGSGNTIYF.

The chain combines TRBV30 with TRBJ2-3, with D perhaps being TRBD1 or TRBD2 (5 bases each). Germline V gene data show CDR1 as GTSNPN and CDR2 as SVGIG (reference sequence). The V end lost 6 bases, the J end lost 2 bases, and 12 bases lay between the germline ends. The CDR3 consists of 13 residues. The CDR3 region is CACGNGATDTQYF. As DNA, the CDR3 is TGTGCCTGTGGGAACGGGGCCACAGATACGCAGTATTTT.

CDR3 residues: CASSVDWSGGSEQFF. DNA of the CDR3: TGTGCCAGCAGCGTAGATTGGTCAGGAGGTAGTGAGCAGTTCTTC. This chain links TRBV9 with TRBJ2-1, with D maybe TRBD2 (5 bases). This CDR3 spans 15 amino acids. CDR1 and CDR2 (germline): SGDLS, YYNGEE. V lost 0 bases and J 9 bases, leaving 16 bases between the germline ends.

This clone was seen a handful of times. V and J are TRBV5-6 and TRBJ2-1; D gene ambiguous. Looked up from germline, CDR1 is SGHDT and CDR2 is YYEEEE. The CDR3 sequence is 17 residues long. V was pared by 3 bases and J by 0 bases, with 16 bases between. CDR3 loop: CASSSRSASASYNEQFF. The CDR3 bases are TGTGCCAGCAGCTCACGGAGCGCTAGTGCCTCCTACAATGAGCAGTTCTTC.

The rearrangement links TRBV7-9 to TRBJ1-1; no clear D. CDR3 size: 17 residues. Germline assignment: CDR1 SEHNR and CDR2 FQNEAQ (reference sequence). Trimming left V 4 bases short and J 0 bases short, with 18 bases between. The CDR3 here is CASSSVARHSLNTEAFF. The CDR3 DNA sequence: TGTGCCAGCAGCTCAGTAGCTCGGCACTCACTGAACACTGAAGCTTTCTTT.

In this sample, this clone turned up a few times. As DNA, the CDR3 is TGTGCCAGCAGCTTGGTTTACGGTGATGGCTACACCTTC. This sequence encodes CASSLVYGDGYTF. The chain is built from TRBV5-4 and TRBJ1-2; D uncertain. The V and J ends lost 0 bases and 6 bases respectively, with 9 bases between them. This CDR3 has 13 residues. Germline V gene sequence: CDR1 SGHNT, CDR2 YYREEE (reference sequence).

This clone was detected only a few times. The chain has TRBV11-2 and TRBJ2-1; D unresolved. CDR1 is SGHAT and CDR2 is FQNNGV in the germline V gene. This CDR3 is 11 amino acids long. The ends were cut back, 2 bases at V and 7 bases at J, with 3 bases in the middle. CDR3: CASSLSNEQFF. CDR3 nucleotide sequence: TGTGCCAGCAGCTTAAGTAATGAGCAGTTCTTC.

This clone was observed a handful of times. The chain couples TRBV6-5 to TRBJ1-4; 7 positions agree with TRBD1. V was clipped by 6 bases and J by 0 bases; unmatched bases: 4. Per the germline V gene, CDR1 is MNHEY and CDR2 is SVGAGI. CDR3 length equals 15 residues. The CDR3 loop reads CASRRGQATNEKLFF. The CDR3 DNA sequence: TGTGCCAGCAGACGTGGACAGGCAACTAATGAAAAACTGTTTTTT.

There are a few counts of this clone. The rearrangement joins TRBV25-1 to TRBJ2-7; the D gene is possibly TRBD2 (6 bases). This CDR3 spans 15 amino acids. Trimming removed 7 bases at V and 1 base at J, with 17 bases between. Per the germline V gene, CDR1 is MGHDK and CDR2 is SYGVNS. The CDR3 bases are TGTGCCAGCACCGGTAGGAGGGGCCCATCCTACGAGCAGTACTTC. This encodes CASTGRRGPSYEQYF.

V gene TRBV19 combines with J gene TRBJ2-7; the match to TRBD2 covers 7 bases. Germline CDR1 is LNHDA and CDR2 is SQIVND (reference sequence). The V and J ends lost 7 bases and 3 bases, in that order; junction bases with no gene match: 15. The CDR3 spans 16 residues. Written as DNA, the CDR3 is TGTGCCAGTACCTCACCGGCTAGCGGACTCTTCTACGAGCAGTACTTC. Translation gives CASTSPASGLFYEQYF.

Worth noting for this clone: Other DNA variants within this sample encode the same CDR3. The chain recombines TRBV5-6 with TRBJ2-2; D remains unclear. Germline loops: CDR1 SGHDT, CDR2 YYEEEE. The CDR3 consists of 11 residues. Trimming removed 4 bases from V and 5 bases from J, with 3 bases in between. The CDR3 DNA is TGTGCCAGCAGCAGGACCGGGGAGCTGTTTTTT. Translation: CASSRTGELFF.

This clone was counted between two and nine times. V usage is TRBV7-8 and J usage is TRBJ2-1; 10 nucleotides line up with TRBD2. The CDR3 sequence is 15 residues long. The germline gives CDR1 SGHVS, CDR2 FQNEAQ. Unmatched junction bases numbered 3, after V lost 3 bases and J lost 4 bases. CDR3 sequence: CASSLGLALYNEQFF. Here the CDR3 DNA reads TGTGCCAGCAGCTTGGGACTAGCGCTATACAATGAGCAGTTCTTC.

CDR3 nucleotide sequence: TGTGCCAGCAGTTTTGGCAGTCTCACGAACTATGGCTACACCTTC. This encodes CASSFGSLTNYGYTF. This chain joins TRBV28 and TRBJ1-2; D uncertain. Germline V CDR1 and CDR2: MDHEN, SYDVKM. V shed 3 bases and J shed 2 bases, with 13 bases lying between them. The CDR3 has 15 residues.

Only a few counts were recorded for this clone. The genes are TRBV6-6 and TRBJ1-3, with 7 bases matching TRBD1. Germline CDR1 reads MNHNY; CDR2 reads SVGAGI (reference sequence). V lost 6 bases and J lost 0; bases outside the gene matches: 8. This CDR3 has 16 amino acids. CDR3 protein: CASSGTVGHSGNTIYF. DNA for the CDR3: TGTGCCAGCAGCGGGACAGTCGGTCACTCTGGAAACACCATATATTTT.

This clone turned up a few times. The rearrangement uses TRBV20-1 and TRBJ1-2; the D is unclear. This CDR3 is 9 amino acids long. Germline V gene data show CDR1 as DFQATT and CDR2 as SNEGSKA (reference sequence). Trimming shortened V by 4 bases and J by 8 bases, and 5 bases separated the two germline ends. The CDR3 here is CSAMQGYTF. The CDR3 coding sequence is TGCAGTGCTATGCAGGGCTACACCTTC.